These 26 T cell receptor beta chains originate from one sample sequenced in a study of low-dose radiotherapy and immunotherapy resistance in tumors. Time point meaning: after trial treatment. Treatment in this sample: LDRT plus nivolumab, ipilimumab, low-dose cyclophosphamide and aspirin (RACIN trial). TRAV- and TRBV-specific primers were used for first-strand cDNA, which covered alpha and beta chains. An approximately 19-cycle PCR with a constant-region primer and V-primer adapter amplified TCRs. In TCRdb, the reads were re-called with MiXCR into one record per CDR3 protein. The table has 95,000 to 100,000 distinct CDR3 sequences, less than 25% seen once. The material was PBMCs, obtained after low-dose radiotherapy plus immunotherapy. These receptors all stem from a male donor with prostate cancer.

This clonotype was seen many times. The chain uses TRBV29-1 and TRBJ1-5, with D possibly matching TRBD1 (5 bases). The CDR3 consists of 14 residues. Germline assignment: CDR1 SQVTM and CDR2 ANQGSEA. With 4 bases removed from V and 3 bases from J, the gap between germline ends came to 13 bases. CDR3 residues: CSVVVGADNQPQHF. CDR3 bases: TGCAGCGTTGTTGTAGGGGCGGACAATCAGCCCCAGCATTTT.

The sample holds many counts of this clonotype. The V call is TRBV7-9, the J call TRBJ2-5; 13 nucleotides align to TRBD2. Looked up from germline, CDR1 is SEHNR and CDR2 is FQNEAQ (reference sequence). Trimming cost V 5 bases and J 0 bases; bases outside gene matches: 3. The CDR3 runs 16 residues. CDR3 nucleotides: TGTGCCAGCAGCGCCGGACTAGCGGGGGACCAAGAGACCCAGTACTTC. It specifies CASSAGLAGDQETQYF.

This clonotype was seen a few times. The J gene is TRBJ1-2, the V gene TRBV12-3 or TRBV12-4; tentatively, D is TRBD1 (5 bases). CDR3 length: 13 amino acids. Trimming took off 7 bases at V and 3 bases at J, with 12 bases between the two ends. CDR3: CASTLLRDYGYTF. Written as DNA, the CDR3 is TGTGCCAGCACCCTCCTCAGGGACTATGGCTACACCTTC.

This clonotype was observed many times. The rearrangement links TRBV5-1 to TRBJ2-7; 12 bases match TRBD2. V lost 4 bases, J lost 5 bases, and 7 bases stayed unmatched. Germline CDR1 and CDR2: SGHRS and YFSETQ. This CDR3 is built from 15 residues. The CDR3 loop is CASSGQTSGGDEQYF. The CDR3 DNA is TGCGCCAGCAGCGGGCAGACTAGCGGGGGCGACGAGCAGTACTTC.

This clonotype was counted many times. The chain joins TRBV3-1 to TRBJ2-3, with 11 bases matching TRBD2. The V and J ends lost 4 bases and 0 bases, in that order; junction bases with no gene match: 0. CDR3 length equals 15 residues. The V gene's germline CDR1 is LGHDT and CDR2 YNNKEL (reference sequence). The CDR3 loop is CASSRLAGSTDTQYF. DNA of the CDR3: TGTGCCAGCAGCCGACTAGCGGGGAGCACAGATACGCAGTATTTT.

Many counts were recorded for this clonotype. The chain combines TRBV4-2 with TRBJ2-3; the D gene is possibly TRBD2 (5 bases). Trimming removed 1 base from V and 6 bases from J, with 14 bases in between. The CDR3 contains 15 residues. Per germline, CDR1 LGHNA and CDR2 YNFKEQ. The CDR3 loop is CASSQVKSSGDTQYF. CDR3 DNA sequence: TGTGCCAGCAGCCAAGTGAAATCCTCGGGGGATACGCAGTATTTT.

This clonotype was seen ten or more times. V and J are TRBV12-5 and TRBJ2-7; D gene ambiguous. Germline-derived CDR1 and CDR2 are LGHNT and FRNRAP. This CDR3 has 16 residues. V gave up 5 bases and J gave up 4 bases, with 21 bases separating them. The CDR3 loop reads CASGPAAYLTPYEQYF. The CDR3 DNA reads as TGTGCTAGTGGTCCCGCTGCCTACCTGACCCCATACGAGCAGTACTTC.

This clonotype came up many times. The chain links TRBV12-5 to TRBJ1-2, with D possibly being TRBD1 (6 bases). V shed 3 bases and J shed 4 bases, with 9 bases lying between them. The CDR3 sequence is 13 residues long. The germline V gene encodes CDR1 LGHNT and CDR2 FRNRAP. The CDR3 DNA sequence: TGTGCTAGTGGTTTACAGGGCTTCTATGGCTACACCTTC. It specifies CASGLQGFYGYTF.

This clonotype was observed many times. The CDR3 is CASSAREDNSPLHF. CDR3 bases: TGTGCCAGCAGCGCCCGGGAGGATAATTCACCCCTCCACTTT. This chain links TRBV7-2 with TRBJ1-6; unclear D gene. Trimming took 5 bases from V and 5 from J, leaving 10 bases between them. CDR1 is SGHTA and CDR2 is FQGNSA in the germline V gene. The CDR3 spans 14 residues.

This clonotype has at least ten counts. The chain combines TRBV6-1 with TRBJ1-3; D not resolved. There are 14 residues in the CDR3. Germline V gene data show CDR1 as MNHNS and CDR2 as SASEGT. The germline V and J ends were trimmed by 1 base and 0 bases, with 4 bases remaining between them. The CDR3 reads CASSEGYSGNTIYF. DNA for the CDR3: TGTGCCAGCAGTGAAGGTTACTCTGGAAACACCATATATTTT.

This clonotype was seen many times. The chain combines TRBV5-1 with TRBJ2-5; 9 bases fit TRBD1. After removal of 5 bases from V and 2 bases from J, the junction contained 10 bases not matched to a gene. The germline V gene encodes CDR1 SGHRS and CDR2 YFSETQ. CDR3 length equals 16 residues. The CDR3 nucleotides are TGCGCCAGCAGATTGAATACAGGGGGCCAGCAAGAGACCCAGTACTTC. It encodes CASRLNTGGQQETQYF. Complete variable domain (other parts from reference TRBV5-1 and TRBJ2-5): KAGVTQTPRYLIKTRGQQVTLSCSPISGHRSVSWYQQTPGQGLQFLFEYFSETQRNKGNFPGRFSGRQFSNSRSEMNVSTLELGDSALYLCASRLNTGGQQETQYFGPGTRLLVL.

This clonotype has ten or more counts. The CDR3 DNA reads as TGTGCCAGTAGGGACAGTCTTAATCAGCCCCAGCATTTT. It translates to CASRDSLNQPQHF. The J gene is TRBJ1-5, the V gene TRBV6-5, with 7 bases that match TRBD1. Germline loops: CDR1 MNHEY, CDR2 SVGAGI. The CDR3 has 13 residues. Unmatched junction bases numbered 6, after V lost 9 bases and J lost 4 bases.

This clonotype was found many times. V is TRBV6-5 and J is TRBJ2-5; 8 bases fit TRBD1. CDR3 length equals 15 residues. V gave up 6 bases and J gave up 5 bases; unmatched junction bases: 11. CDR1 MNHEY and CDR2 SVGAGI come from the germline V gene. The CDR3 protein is CASSRLQGEAETQYF. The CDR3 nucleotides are TGTGCCAGCAGCCGACTACAGGGGGAAGCTGAGACCCAGTACTTC.

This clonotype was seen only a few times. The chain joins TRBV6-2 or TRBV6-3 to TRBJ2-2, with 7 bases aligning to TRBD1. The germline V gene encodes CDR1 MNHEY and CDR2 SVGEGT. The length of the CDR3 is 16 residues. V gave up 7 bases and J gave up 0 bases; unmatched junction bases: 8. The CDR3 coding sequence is TGTGCCAGCATGGGACAGCACGACGCGAACACCGGGGAGCTGTTTTTT. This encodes CASMGQHDANTGELFF.

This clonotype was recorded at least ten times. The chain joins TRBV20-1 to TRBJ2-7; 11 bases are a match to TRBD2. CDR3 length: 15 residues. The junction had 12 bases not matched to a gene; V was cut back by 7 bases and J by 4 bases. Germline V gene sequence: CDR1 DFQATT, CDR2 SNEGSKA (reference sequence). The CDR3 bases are TGCAGTGTTATACAATCGACTAGCGGGGTTTACGAGCAGTACTTC. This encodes CSVIQSTSGVYEQYF.

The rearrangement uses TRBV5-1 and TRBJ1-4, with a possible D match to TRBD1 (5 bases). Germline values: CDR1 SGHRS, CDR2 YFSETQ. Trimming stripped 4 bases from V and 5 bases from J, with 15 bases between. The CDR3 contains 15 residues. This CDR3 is CASSVRDGRNEKLFF. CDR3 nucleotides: TGCGCCAGCAGCGTACGGGACGGACGGAATGAAAAACTGTTTTTT.

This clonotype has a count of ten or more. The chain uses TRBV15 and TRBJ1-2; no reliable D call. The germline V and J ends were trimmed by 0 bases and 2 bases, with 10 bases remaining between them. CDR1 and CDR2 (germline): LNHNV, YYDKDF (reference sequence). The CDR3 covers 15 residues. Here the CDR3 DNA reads TGTGCCACCAGCAGAGATAACAACGCAAACTATGGCTACACCTTC. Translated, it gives CATSRDNNANYGYTF.

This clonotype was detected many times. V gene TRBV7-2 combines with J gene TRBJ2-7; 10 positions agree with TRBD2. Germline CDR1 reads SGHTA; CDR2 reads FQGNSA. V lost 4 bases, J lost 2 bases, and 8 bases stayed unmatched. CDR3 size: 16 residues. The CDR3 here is CASSSTSGAAPYEQYF. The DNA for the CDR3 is TGTGCCAGCAGCTCCACTAGCGGGGCGGCCCCCTACGAGCAGTACTTC.

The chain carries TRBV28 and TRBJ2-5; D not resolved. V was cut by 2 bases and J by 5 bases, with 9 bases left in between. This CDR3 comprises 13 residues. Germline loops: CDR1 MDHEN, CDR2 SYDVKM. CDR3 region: CASSLEVPETQYF. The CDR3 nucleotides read TGTGCCAGCAGTTTAGAGGTACCGGAGACCCAGTACTTC.

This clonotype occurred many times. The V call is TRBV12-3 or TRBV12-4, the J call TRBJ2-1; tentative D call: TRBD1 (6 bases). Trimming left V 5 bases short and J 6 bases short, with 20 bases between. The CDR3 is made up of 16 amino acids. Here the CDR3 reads CASSRQLEGQLNEQFF. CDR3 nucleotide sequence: TGTGCCAGCAGTCGACAGCTCGAGGGACAACTCAATGAGCAGTTCTTC.

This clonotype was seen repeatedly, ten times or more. CDR3 nucleotide sequence: TGTGCCAGCAGCTTAAAGGAGACCCAGTACTTC. Translating gives CASSLKETQYF. The chain joins TRBV7-2 to TRBJ2-5, with D uncertain. Germline loops: CDR1 SGHTA, CDR2 FQGNSA. This CDR3 region has 11 residues. Trimming took 2 bases from V and 5 from J, leaving 3 bases between them.

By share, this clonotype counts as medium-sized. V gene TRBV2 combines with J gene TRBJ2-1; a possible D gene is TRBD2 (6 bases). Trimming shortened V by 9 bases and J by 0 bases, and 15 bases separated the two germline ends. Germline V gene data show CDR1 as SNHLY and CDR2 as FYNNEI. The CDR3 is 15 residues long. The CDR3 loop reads CAREVSGHSYNEQFF. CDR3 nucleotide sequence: TGTGCCAGGGAAGTTAGCGGCCACTCCTACAATGAGCAGTTCTTC.

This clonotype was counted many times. The CDR3, as DNA: TGCAGTGCTAGCGTCGGGGACTACGAGCAGTACTTC. It encodes CSASVGDYEQYF. The chain uses TRBV20-1 and TRBJ2-7; possibly TRBD2 for D (5 bases). CDR1 and CDR2 from the germline V gene are DFQATT and SNEGSKA (reference sequence). Trimming left V 3 bases short and J 3 bases short, with 9 bases between. The CDR3 extends over 12 amino acids.

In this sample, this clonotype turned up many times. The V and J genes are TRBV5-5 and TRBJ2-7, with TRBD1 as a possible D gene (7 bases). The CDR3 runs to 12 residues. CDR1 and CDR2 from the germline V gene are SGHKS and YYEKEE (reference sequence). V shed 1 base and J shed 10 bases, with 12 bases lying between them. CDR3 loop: CASSLMRDSQYF. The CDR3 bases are TGTGCCAGCAGCTTGATGCGGGACAGTCAGTACTTC. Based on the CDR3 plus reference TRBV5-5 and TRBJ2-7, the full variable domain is DAGVTQSPTHLIKTRGQQVTLRCSPISGHKSVSWYQQVLGQGPQFIFQYYEKEERGRGNFPDRFSARQFPNYSSELNVNALLLGDSALYLCASSLMRDSQYFGPGTRLTVT.

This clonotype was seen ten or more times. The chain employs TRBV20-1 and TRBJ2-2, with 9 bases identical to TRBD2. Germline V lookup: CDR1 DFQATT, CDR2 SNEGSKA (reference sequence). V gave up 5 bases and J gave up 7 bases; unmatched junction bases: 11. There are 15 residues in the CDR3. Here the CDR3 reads CSAPVAGGSGGELFF. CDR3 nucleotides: TGCAGTGCTCCCGTGGCGGGGGGGTCTGGCGGGGAGCTGTTTTTT.

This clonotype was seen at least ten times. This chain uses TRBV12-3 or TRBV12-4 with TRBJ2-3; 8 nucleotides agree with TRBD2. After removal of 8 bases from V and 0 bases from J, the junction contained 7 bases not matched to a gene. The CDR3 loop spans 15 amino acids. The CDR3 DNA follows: TGTGCCAGCCTCATAACTAGCGGAAGCACAGATACGCAGTATTTT. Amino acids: CASLITSGSTDTQYF.